This is a list of T cell receptor beta chains from one sample in a study of blood T cell repertoires in COVID-19. The assay was immunoSEQ multiplex PCR, and TCRdb's table has in-frame clones only and misses some. The table lists approximately 160,000 clones, about four fifths of them singletons, with about 3.5% in the top ten. The sequenced sample consisted of PBMCs or T cells enriched from blood (not recorded which). These receptor sequences come from a woman in her forties or fifties in a cohort exposed to, infected with or recovered from COVID-19 (not recorded which). Each CDR3 is given with its conserved first and last residue. The D gene is left open where the match is weak. Size is omitted from some rows. Given values are once, few, many or a class for expanded clones.

D gene	V gene	J gene	clone size	CDR3 DNA	CDR3 protein
NA	TRBV4-2	TRBJ2-2	once	TGTGCCAGCAGCCACGCCGCCCTTCAGGGGTACGACACCGGGGAGCTGTTTTTT	CASSHAALQGYDTGELFF
NA	TRBV7-9	TRBJ2-2	NA	TGTGCCAGCAGCCGACAGACGAACACCGGGGAGCTGTTTTTT	CASSRQTNTGELFF
TRBD1	TRBV28	TRBJ2-2	NA	TGTGCCAGCAGTGACAGACAGGGGGCGTTGGCCGGGGAGCTGTTTTTT	CASSDRQGALAGELFF
TRBD2	TRBV28	TRBJ2-3	NA	TGTGCCAGCAGTTCCTCTCTAGCGGCCACAGATACGCAGTATTTT	CASSSSLAATDTQYF
NA	TRBV27	TRBJ2-7	few	TGTGCCAGCAGTTTATCGATAGGGGCAGGGGGGGAGCAGTACTTC	CASSLSIGAGGEQYF
NA	TRBV28	TRBJ2-5	NA	TGTGCCAGCAGTTTAGCCCCTCAGGGGCGGGAAGAGACCCAGTACTTC	CASSLAPQGREETQYF
TRBD2	TRBV27	TRBJ2-7	NA	TGTGCCAGCCACTTAGCGGGAGGGATGCGGCAGTACTTC	CASHLAGGMRQYF
NA	TRBV12-3/TRBV12-4	TRBJ2-2	many	TGTGCCAGCAGTTTTAACGGGTGGGAGCTGTTTTTT	CASSFNGWELFF
TRBD1	TRBV7-2	TRBJ2-5	NA	TGTGCCAGCAGCTTAGCGGGACAGCCCTCACGGTACTTC	CASSLAGQPSRYF
NA	TRBV6-6	TRBJ2-7	NA	TGTGCCAGCAGTTACCTCGCGGCCTACGAGCAGTACTTC	CASSYLAAYEQYF
NA	TRBV18	TRBJ1-2	NA	TGTGCCAGCTCACCAATAACCAGGGGCCCGACTGGTTATGGCTACACCTTC	CASSPITRGPTGYGYTF
TRBD2	TRBV6-4	TRBJ2-7	NA	TGTGCCAGCAGCACCGAGCGGGGCTCCTCCTACGAGCAGTACTTC	CASSTERGSSYEQYF
TRBD2	TRBV6-4	TRBJ2-1	NA	TGTGCCAGCAGTGAAACGGGAGGGGAGGGGAATGAGCAGTTCTTC	CASSETGGEGNEQFF
NA	TRBV29-1	TRBJ1-1	NA	TGCAGCGCGGGCCCAGGGCACACTGAAGCTTTCTTT	CSAGPGHTEAFF
NA	TRBV24-1	TRBJ2-1	NA	TGTGCCACCGGGCCCGGGGGCAATGAGCAGTTCTTC	CATGPGGNEQFF
TRBD1	TRBV7-9	TRBJ1-2	NA	TGTGCCAGCAGCACTATACAGGGGGCGAACGATGGCTACACCTTC	CASSTIQGANDGYTF